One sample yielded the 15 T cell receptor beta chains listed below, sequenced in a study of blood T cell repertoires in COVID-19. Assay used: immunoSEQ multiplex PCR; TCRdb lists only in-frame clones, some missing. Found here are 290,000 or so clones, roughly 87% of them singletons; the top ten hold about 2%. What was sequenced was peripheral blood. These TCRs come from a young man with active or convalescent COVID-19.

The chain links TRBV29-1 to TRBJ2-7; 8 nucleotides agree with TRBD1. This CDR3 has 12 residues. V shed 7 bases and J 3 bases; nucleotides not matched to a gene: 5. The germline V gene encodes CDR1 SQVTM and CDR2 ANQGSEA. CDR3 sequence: CSAKTGDYEQYF. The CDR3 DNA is TGCAGCGCGAAGACAGGGGACTACGAGCAGTACTTC.

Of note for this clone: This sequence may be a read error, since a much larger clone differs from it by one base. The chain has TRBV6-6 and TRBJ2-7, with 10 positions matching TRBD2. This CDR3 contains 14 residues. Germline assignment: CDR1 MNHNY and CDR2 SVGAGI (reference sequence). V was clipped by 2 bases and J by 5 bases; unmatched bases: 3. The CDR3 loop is CASSYGTSAHEQYF. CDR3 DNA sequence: TGTGCCAGCAGTTACGGGACTAGCGCCCACGAGCAGTACTTC.

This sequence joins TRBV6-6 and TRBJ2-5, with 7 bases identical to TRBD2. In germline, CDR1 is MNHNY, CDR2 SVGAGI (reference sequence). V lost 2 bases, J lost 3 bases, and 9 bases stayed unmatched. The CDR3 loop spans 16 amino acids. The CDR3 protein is CASSYGLGLPKETQYF. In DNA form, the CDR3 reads TGTGCCAGCAGTTACGGCCTGGGACTACCAAAAGAGACCCAGTACTTC.

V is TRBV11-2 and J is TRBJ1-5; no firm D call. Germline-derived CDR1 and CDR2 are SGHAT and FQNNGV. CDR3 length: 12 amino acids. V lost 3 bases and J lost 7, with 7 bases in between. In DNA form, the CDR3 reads TGTGCCAGCAGCTTGAGCGGGCAGCCCCAGCATTTT. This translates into CASSLSGQPQHF.

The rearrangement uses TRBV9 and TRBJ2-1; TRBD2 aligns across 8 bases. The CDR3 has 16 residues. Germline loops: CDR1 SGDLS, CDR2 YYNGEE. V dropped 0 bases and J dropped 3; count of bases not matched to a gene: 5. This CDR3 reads CASSVGTSGRYNEQFF. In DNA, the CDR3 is TGTGCCAGCAGCGTAGGTACTAGCGGTCGCTACAATGAGCAGTTCTTC.

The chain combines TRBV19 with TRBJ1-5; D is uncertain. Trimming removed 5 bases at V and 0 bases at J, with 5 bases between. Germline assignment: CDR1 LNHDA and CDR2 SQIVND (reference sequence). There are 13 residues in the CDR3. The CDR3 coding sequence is TGTGCCAGTAGTCCGTATAGCAATCAGCCCCAGCATTTT. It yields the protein CASSPYSNQPQHF.

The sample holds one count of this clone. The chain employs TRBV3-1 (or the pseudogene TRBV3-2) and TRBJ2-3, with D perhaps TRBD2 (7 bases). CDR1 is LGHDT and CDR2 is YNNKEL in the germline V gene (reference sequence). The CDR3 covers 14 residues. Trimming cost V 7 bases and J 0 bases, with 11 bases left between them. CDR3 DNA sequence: TGTGCCAGCACCCGGGGGGCTAGCACAGATACGCAGTATTTT. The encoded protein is CASTRGASTDTQYF.

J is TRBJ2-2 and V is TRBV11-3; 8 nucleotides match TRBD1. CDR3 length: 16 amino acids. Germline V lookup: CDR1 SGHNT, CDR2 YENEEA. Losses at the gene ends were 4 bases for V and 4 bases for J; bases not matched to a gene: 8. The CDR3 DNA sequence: TGTGCCAGCAGCTCCCCAAGACAGGGGTCCACCGGGGAGCTGTTTTTT. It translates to CASSSPRQGSTGELFF.

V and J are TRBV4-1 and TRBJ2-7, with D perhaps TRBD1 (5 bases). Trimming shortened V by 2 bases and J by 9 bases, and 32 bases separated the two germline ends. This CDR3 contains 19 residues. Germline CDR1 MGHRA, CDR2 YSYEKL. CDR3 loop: CASSQSQGPGQSSLYVQYF. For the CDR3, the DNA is TGCGCCAGCAGCCAATCTCAAGGGCCAGGACAATCATCCCTCTATGTGCAGTACTTC.

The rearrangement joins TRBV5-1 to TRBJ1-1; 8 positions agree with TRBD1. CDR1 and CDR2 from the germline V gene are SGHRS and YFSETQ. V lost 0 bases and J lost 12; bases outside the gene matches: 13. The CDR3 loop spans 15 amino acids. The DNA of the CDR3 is TGCGCCAGCAGCTTGGTCAGGGGGCCAAACCCCGGTACTTTCTTT. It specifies CASSLVRGPNPGTFF.

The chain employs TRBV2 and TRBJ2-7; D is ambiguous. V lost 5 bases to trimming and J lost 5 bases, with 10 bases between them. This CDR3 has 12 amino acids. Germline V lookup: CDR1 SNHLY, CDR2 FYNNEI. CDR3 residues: CASSTRHNEQYF. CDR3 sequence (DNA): TGTGCCAGCAGTACCCGACACAACGAGCAGTACTTC.

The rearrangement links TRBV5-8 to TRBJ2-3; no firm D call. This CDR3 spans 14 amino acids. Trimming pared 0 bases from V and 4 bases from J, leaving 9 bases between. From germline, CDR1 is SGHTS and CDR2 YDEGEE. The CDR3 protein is CASSLVGGPDTQYF. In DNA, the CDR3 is TGTGCCAGCAGCTTGGTCGGTGGGCCAGATACGCAGTATTTT. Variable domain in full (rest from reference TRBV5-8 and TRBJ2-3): EAGVTQSPTHLIKTRGQQATLRCSPISGHTSVYWYQQALGLGLQFLLWYDEGEERNRGNFPPRFSGRQFPNYSSELNVNALELEDSALYLCASSLVGGPDTQYFGPGTRLTVL.

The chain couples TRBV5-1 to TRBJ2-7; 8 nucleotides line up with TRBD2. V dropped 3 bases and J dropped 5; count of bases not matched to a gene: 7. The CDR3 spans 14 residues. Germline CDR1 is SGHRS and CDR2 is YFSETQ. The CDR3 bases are TGCGCCAGCAGCTCCCCGGGAGGGAGACACGAGCAGTACTTC. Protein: CASSSPGGRHEQYF.

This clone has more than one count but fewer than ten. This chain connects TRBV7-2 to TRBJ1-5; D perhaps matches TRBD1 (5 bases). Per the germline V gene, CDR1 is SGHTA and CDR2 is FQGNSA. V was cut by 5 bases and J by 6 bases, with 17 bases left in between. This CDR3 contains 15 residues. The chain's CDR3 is CASSPLGGMSQPQHF. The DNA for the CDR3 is TGTGCCAGCAGCCCCCTCGGGGGAATGAGTCAGCCCCAGCATTTT.

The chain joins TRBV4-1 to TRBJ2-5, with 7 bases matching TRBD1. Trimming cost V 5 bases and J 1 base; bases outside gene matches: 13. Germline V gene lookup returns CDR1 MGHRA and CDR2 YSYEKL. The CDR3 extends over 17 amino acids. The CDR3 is CASSAPTTGVFQETQYF. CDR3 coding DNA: TGCGCCAGCAGCGCTCCAACAACAGGGGTTTTCCAAGAGACCCAGTACTTC.